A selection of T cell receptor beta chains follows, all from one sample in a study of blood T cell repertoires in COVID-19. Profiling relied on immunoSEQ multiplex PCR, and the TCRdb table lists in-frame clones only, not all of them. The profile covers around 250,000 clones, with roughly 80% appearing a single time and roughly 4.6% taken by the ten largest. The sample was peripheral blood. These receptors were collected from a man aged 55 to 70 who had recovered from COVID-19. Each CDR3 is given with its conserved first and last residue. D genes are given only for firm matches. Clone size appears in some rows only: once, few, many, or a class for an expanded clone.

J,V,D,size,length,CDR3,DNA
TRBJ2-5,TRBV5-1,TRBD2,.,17,CASSLAGSGLAGETQYF,TGCGCCAGCAGCTTGGCAGGTTCAGGACTAGCGGGAGAGACCCAGTACTTC
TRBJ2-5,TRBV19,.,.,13,CASRPTGLETQYF,TGTGCCAGTAGACCAACAGGGCTGGAGACCCAGTACTTC
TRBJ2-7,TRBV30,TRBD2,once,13,CAWRLAGSYEQYF,TGTGCCTGGAGACTAGCGGGCTCCTACGAGCAGTACTTC
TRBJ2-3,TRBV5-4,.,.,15,CASSFGGTKTDTQYF,TGTGCCAGCAGCTTTGGCGGAACCAAAACAGATACGCAGTATTTT
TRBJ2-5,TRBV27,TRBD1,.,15,CASSEQGAPGETQYF,TGTGCCAGCAGTGAACAGGGGGCCCCAGGGGAGACCCAGTACTTC
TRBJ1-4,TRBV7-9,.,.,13,CASSLRQEDKLFF,TGTGCCAGCAGCCTTAGACAGGAAGACAAACTGTTTTTT
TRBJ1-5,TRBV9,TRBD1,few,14,CASSSGQGYQPQHF,TGTGCCAGCAGCTCGGGACAGGGTTATCAGCCCCAGCATTTT
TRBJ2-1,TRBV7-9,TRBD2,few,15,CASSFTGGPRDEQFF,TGTGCCAGCAGCTTCACGGGGGGGCCGAGGGATGAGCAGTTCTTC
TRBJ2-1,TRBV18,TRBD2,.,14,CASSPGTSFGEQFF,TGTGCCAGCTCACCAGGGACTAGCTTCGGTGAGCAGTTCTTC
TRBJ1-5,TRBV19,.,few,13,CASSPLTDQPQHF,TGTGCCAGTAGTCCCCTGACAGATCAGCCCCAGCATTTT
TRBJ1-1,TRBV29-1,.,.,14,CSAYTGGTSKEAFF,TGCAGCGCCTATACCGGCGGGACGTCGAAGGAAGCTTTCTTT
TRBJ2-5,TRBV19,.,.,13,CASSRKPQETQYF,TGTGCCAGTAGCCGAAAGCCCCAAGAGACCCAGTACTTC
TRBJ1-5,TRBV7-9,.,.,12,CASSFGGQPQHF,TGTGCCAGCAGCTTTGGAGGACAGCCCCAGCATTTT
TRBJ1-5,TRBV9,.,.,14,CASSVGDNDQPQHF,TGTGCCAGCAGCGTAGGCGACAACGATCAGCCCCAGCATTTT
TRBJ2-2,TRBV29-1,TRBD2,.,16,CSATKGLAGGTGELFF,TGCAGCGCCACCAAAGGACTAGCGGGGGGCACCGGGGAGCTGTTTTTT
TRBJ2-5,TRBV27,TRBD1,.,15,CASSLSGTGEETQYF,TGTGCCAGCAGTTTGAGTGGGACAGGGGAAGAGACCCAGTACTTC
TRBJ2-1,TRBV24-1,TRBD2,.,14,CATSESGLAEEQFF,TGTGCCACCAGTGAATCCGGACTAGCGGAGGAGCAGTTCTTC
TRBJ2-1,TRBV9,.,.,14,CASSGSGQYNEQFF,TGTGCCAGCAGCGGGTCCGGACAGTACAATGAGCAGTTCTTC
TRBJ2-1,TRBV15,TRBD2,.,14,CATSRDLAGEEQFF,TGTGCCACCAGCAGAGATCTTGCGGGAGAGGAGCAGTTCTTC
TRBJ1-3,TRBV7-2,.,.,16,CASSFAGRSSGNTIYF,TGTGCCAGCAGCTTCGCAGGTCGTAGCTCTGGAAACACCATATATTTT
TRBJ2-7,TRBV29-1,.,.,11,CSVHQGYEQYF,TGCAGCGTCCACCAGGGCTACGAGCAGTACTTC
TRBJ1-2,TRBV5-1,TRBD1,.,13,CASSWGTADRYTF,TGCGCCAGCAGCTGGGGGACAGCCGATCGCTACACCTTC
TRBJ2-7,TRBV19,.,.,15,CASSGTWGGRREQYF,TGTGCCAGTAGCGGTACCTGGGGGGGGCGCCGCGAGCAGTACTTC
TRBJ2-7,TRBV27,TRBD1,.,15,CASSFRQGASIEQYF,TGTGCCAGCAGTTTTCGGCAGGGGGCATCTATAGAGCAGTACTTC
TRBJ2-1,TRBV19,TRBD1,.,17,CASSPPPARGSYNEQFF,TGTGCCAGTAGTCCTCCCCCGGCCAGGGGGTCCTACAATGAGCAGTTCTTC
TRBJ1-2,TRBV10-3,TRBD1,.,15,CAISEGQGNGYGYTF,TGTGCCATCAGTGAAGGACAGGGAAACGGCTATGGCTACACCTTC
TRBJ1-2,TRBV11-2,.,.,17,CASSSLTHRESNYGYTF,TGTGCCAGCAGCTCGCTGACTCACAGGGAGTCTAACTATGGCTACACCTTC
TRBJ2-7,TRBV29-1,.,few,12,CSAVQGPYEQYF,TGCAGCGCCGTACAGGGTCCCTACGAGCAGTACTTC
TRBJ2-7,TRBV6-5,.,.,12,CASKGSLGEQYF,TGTGCCAGCAAGGGGTCCCTGGGGGAGCAGTACTTC
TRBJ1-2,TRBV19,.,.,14,CASSIGRTGNGYTF,TGTGCCAGTAGTATTGGGCGGACTGGAAATGGCTACACCTTC
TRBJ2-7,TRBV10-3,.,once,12,CAISPGGYEQYF,TGTGCCATCAGCCCCGGGGGCTACGAGCAGTACTTC
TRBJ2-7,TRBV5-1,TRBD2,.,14,CASSSGLAAYEQYF,TGCGCCAGCAGCTCCGGACTAGCGGCTTACGAGCAGTACTTC
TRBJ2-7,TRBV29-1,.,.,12,CSVEPGVGEQYF,TGCAGCGTTGAGCCGGGAGTTGGCGAGCAGTACTTC
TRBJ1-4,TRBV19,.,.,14,CASSNGGMVEKLFF,TGTGCCAGTAGTAACGGAGGAATGGTTGAAAAACTGTTTTTT
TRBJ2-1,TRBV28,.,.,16,CASSFVGRGSYNEQFF,TGTGCCAGCAGTTTTGTGGGAAGGGGATCCTACAATGAGCAGTTCTTC
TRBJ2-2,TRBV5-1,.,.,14,CASSPGDNTGELFF,TGCGCCAGCAGTCCAGGCGATAACACCGGGGAGCTGTTTTTT
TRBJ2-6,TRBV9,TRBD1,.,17,CASGRGQGDSGANVLTF,TGTGCCAGCGGACGGGGACAGGGAGACTCTGGGGCCAACGTCCTGACTTTC
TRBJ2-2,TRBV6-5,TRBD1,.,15,CASSYDPGQFGELFF,TGTGCCAGCAGTTACGACCCGGGACAGTTCGGGGAGCTGTTTTTT
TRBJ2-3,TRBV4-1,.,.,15,CASSQDGWGPDTQYF,TGCGCCAGCAGCCAAGATGGGTGGGGGCCAGATACGCAGTATTTT
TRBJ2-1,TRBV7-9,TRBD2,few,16,CASSPGLREGLWEQFF,TGTGCCAGCAGCCCCGGGTTGCGGGAGGGCCTTTGGGAGCAGTTCTTC
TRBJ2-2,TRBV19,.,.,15,CASSIQGTTTGELFF,TGTGCCAGTAGTATTCAGGGTACGACCACCGGGGAGCTGTTTTTT
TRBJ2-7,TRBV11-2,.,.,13,CASSLGLIYEQYF,TGTGCCAGCAGCTTAGGGCTGATCTACGAGCAGTACTTC
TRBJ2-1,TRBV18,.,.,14,CASTPREIYNEQFF,TGTGCCAGCACGCCCCGGGAGATATACAATGAGCAGTTCTTC
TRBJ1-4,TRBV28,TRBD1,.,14,CASSFGTVNEKLFF,TGTGCCAGCAGTTTCGGGACAGTTAATGAAAAACTGTTTTTT
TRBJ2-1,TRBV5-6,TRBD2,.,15,CASARRTSGGNEQFF,TGTGCCAGCGCCCGAAGGACTAGCGGGGGTAATGAGCAGTTCTTC
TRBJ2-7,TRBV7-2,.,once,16,CASSFAWARGEGEQYF,TGTGCCAGCAGCTTCGCATGGGCTAGGGGTGAAGGCGAGCAGTACTTC
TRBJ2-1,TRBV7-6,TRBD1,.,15,CASRPGTGLYNEQFF,TGTGCCAGCAGGCCCGGGACAGGGCTTTACAATGAGCAGTTCTTC
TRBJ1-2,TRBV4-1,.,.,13,CASSQDQLGSGVF,TGCGCCAGCAGCCAAGATCAGCTTGGGTCGGGGGTCTTC
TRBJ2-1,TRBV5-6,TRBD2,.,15,CASSLSGSYYNEQFF,TGTGCCAGCAGCTTGAGCGGGAGCTACTACAATGAGCAGTTCTTC
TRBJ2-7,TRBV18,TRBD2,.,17,CASSPPGLAGGPHEQYF,TGTGCCAGCTCACCACCGGGACTAGCGGGGGGGCCCCACGAGCAGTACTTC
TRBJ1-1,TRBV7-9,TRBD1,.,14,CATSQGWENTEAFF,TGTGCCACTTCACAGGGGTGGGAGAACACTGAAGCTTTCTTT
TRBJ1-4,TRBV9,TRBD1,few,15,CASSVRDRGVEKLFF,TGTGCCAGCAGCGTAAGAGACAGGGGGGTTGAAAAACTGTTTTTT
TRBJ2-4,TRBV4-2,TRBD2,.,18,CASSQDPGAGLAKNIQYF,TGTGCCAGCAGCCAAGATCCGGGAGCGGGGCTAGCCAAAAACATTCAGTACTTC
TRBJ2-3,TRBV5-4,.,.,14,CASSLGTSTDTQYF,TGTGCCAGCAGCCTCGGGACTAGCACAGATACGCAGTATTTT